This T cell receptor beta chain was observed in a study of tumor-infiltrating lymphocytes in oesophageal squamous cell carcinoma. Germline V gene data show CDR1 as SGHVS and CDR2 as FQNEAQ. This CDR3 spans 15 amino acids. TCRdb reprocessed the PCR reads with MiXCR, giving one entry per CDR3 protein. The sample has roughly 15,000 distinct CDR3 sequences, around 52% seen once; the top ten hold roughly a fifth. The gene calls are TRBV7-8 and TRBJ2-1, with D perhaps TRBD2 (6 bases). The J call is doubtful: the DNA matches TRBJ2-5 better. Sequencing was performed on esophageal tumor tissue. This TCR came from a male donor with esophageal squamous cell carcinoma. Written as DNA, the CDR3 is TGTGCCAGCAGCTTAATGGGAGGTTTCCAAGAGACCCAGTACTTC. Its protein product is CASSLMGGFQETQYF.